The 13 T cell receptor beta chains below were found in one sample sequenced in a study of blood T cell repertoires in COVID-19. Libraries were prepared by immunoSEQ multiplex PCR; TCRdb keeps only in-frame clonotypes and omits some of them. This table has about 170,000 clones, about 87% appearing once. Sequenced material: peripheral blood. Receptors originate from a man aged 18 to 29 with active or convalescent COVID-19.

This clone was counted only a few times. This chain's CDR3 is CASSSRVTLNEQFF. The CDR3 nucleotides read TGTGCCAGCAGCTCCCGTGTGACTTTAAATGAGCAGTTCTTC. The chain links TRBV7-2 to TRBJ2-1; no firm D call. The germline V gene has CDR1 SGHTA and CDR2 FQGNSA. Trimming removed 4 bases at V and 7 bases at J, with 14 bases between. The CDR3 extends over 14 amino acids.

The rearrangement links TRBV6-5 to TRBJ1-2; the D gene is possibly TRBD1 (6 bases). Per germline, CDR1 MNHEY and CDR2 SVGAGI. There are 16 residues in the CDR3. Trimming pared 2 bases from V and 7 bases from J, leaving 20 bases between. CDR3 residues: CASSYLRTETSSGYTF. As DNA, the CDR3 is TGTGCCAGCAGTTACCTCCGGACAGAAACCTCGAGTGGCTACACCTTC.

The V and J genes are TRBV20-1 and TRBJ2-7; 7 bases align to TRBD2. This CDR3 has 11 amino acids. Per germline, CDR1 DFQATT and CDR2 SNEGSKA (reference sequence). Here the CDR3 DNA reads TGCGGAAAAGCGGGATCCGGCGAGCAGTACTTC. Translation: CGKAGSGEQYF.

The genes are TRBV24-1 and TRBJ2-4; TRBD2 aligns across 7 bases. The germline gives CDR1 KGHDR, CDR2 SFDVKD. V shed 7 bases, J shed 6 bases, and the junction held 8 bases outside the gene matches. The CDR3 is made up of 14 amino acids. CDR3 protein: CATSRGGVGNIQYF. DNA of the CDR3: TGTGCCACCAGCCGTGGGGGGGTTGGAAACATTCAGTACTTC.

The CDR3 sequence is CASRGLAVYNEQFF. The CDR3 DNA follows: TGTGCCAGCAGGGGACTAGCGGTGTACAATGAGCAGTTCTTC. The chain has TRBV6-5 and TRBJ2-1; 11 bases are shared with TRBD2. From germline, CDR1 is MNHEY and CDR2 SVGAGI. The CDR3 has 14 amino acids. The ends lost 6 bases at V and 4 bases at J; junction bases unmatched: 2.

The chain recombines TRBV2 with TRBJ2-1; tentative D call: TRBD2 (5 bases). The CDR3 is 12 amino acids. CDR1 and CDR2 (germline): SNHLY, FYNNEI. Trimming removed 8 bases from V and 5 bases from J, with 10 bases in between. CDR3 residues: CASRKADNEQFF. CDR3 nucleotides: TGTGCCAGCCGAAAAGCGGACAATGAGCAGTTCTTC.

The chain uses TRBV12-3 or TRBV12-4 and TRBJ2-2, with D perhaps matching TRBD2 (6 bases). Trimming took 9 bases from V and 2 from J, leaving 10 bases between them. The CDR3 is 13 amino acids. The CDR3 coding sequence is TGTGCCAGTCGCGGGGTCAACACCGGGGAGCTGTTTTTT. Residues: CASRGVNTGELFF.

The chain recombines TRBV29-1 with TRBJ2-3; 8 bases agree with TRBD1. This CDR3 comprises 13 residues. CDR1 is SQVTM and CDR2 is ANQGSEA in the germline V gene. The trim removed 6 bases at V and 6 bases at J, leaving 8 bases unmatched. CDR3 bases: TGCAGCGTCGGGACAGGTGCGGACGATACGCAGTATTTT. It codes for CSVGTGADDTQYF.

V and J are TRBV7-9 and TRBJ1-2; D uncertain. CDR1 and CDR2 (germline): SEHNR, FQNEAQ (reference sequence). The CDR3 sequence is 16 residues long. V lost 5 bases to trimming and J lost 5 bases, with 21 bases between them. CDR3 DNA sequence: TGTGCCAGCAGCGAACCTTTGAGGACGGGATTTTATGGCTACACCTTC. Translating gives CASSEPLRTGFYGYTF. Complete variable domain (other parts from reference TRBV7-9 and TRBJ1-2): DTGVSQNPRHKITKRGQNVTFRCDPISEHNRLYWYRQTLGQGPEFLTYFQNEAQLEKSRLLSDRFSAERPKGSFSTLEIQRTEQGDSAMYLCASSEPLRTGFYGYTFGSGTRLTVV.

This clone was seen only a few times. This chain connects TRBV4-1 to TRBJ2-1, with TRBD2 matching over 11 bases. V shed 4 bases, J shed 1 base, and the junction held 6 bases outside the gene matches. Looked up from germline, CDR1 is MGHRA and CDR2 is YSYEKL. This CDR3 region has 17 residues. In DNA, the CDR3 is TGCGCCAGCAGCCTTAAGGGACTAGCGGAATCCTACAATGAGCAGTTCTTC. Translating it yields CASSLKGLAESYNEQFF.

The rearrangement joins TRBV7-2 to TRBJ1-1, with 10 bases that match TRBD1. Germline V gives CDR1 SGHTA, CDR2 FQGNSA. Germline trimming cut 5 bases from V and 3 bases from J; bases unmatched to any gene: 6. The CDR3 consists of 15 residues. CDR3 protein: CASSPWTGGDTEAFF. DNA for the CDR3: TGTGCCAGCAGCCCTTGGACAGGGGGGGACACTGAAGCTTTCTTT.

J is TRBJ1-2 and V is TRBV5-1, with D unresolved. The CDR3 covers 16 residues. The germline V gene has CDR1 SGHRS and CDR2 YFSETQ. Trimming left V 4 bases short and J 3 bases short, with 19 bases between. The CDR3 region has the DNA TGCGCCAGCAGCCTTAGCCCGCCCCCATTTGACTATGGCTACACCTTC. Encoded protein: CASSLSPPPFDYGYTF.

In this sample, this clone turned up once. The chain links TRBV24-1 to TRBJ2-7; 10 bases map to TRBD2. CDR1 KGHDR and CDR2 SFDVKD come from the germline V gene. The V segment lost 0 bases and the J segment 6 bases; nucleotides outside the gene matches: 16. The CDR3 sequence is 19 residues long. The DNA for the CDR3 is TGTGCCACCAGTGATTTGCCGAGGCTAGCGGGAGAGGCGTGGGGCGAGCAGTACTTC. This translates into CATSDLPRLAGEAWGEQYF.